The clone carrying this T cell receptor beta chain was seen only a few times. The junction differs from germline at one of its ends, possibly a read error. The sample belongs to a study of blood T cells in healthy people across ages. This CDR3 contains 14 residues. Per the germline V gene, CDR1 is SGHVS and CDR2 is FQNEAQ. Primed by a sample-barcoded 5' primer and a J-beta primer mix, a second PCR proceeded for roughly 6 to 12 cycles. Each CDR3 protein gets one entry after TCRdb re-called the 5' RACE reads with MiXCR. Of over a million distinct CDR3 sequences listed, approximately 42% were seen once; the top ten hold under 5%.

V and J are TRBV7-8 and TRBJ2-7; 9 positions match TRBD2. The specimen was blood. The TCR sequence derives from a woman aged 18-29 years in good health. The CDR3 loop reads CASSFSGGSYGQYF. The CDR3 coding sequence is TGTGCCAGCAGCTTTAGCGGGGGCTCCTACGGGCAGTACTTC.